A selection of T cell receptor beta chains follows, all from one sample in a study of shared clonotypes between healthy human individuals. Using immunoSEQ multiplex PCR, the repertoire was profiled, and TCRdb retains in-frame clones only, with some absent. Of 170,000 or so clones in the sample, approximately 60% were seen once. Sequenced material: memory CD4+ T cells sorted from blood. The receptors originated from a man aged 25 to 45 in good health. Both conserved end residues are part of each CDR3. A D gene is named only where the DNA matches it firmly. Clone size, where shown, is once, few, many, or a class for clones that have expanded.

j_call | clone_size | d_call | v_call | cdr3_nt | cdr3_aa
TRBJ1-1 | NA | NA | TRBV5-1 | TGCGCCAGCAGCTTGGTGATAGGGGCAGAAACTGAAGCTTTCTTT | CASSLVIGAETEAFF
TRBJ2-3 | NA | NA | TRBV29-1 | TGCAGCGCAGCCGGGGCTAGCGCTAGCACAGATACGCAGTATTTT | CSAAGASASTDTQYF
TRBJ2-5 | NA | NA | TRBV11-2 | TGTGCCAGCAGCGTTGGGGCGGGATCAGAGACCCAGTACTTC | CASSVGAGSETQYF
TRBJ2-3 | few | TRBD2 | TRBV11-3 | TGTGCCAGCAGCTTAGGTGCTAGCGGCAGCACAGATACGCAGTATTTT | CASSLGASGSTDTQYF
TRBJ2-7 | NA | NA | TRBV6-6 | TGTGCCAGCAGTTACGAGGGACCCCGTGAGGAGCAGTACTTC | CASSYEGPREEQYF
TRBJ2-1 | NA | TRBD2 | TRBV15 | TGTGCCACCAGCGGACAAGGGACTAGTAATGAGCAGTTCTTC | CATSGQGTSNEQFF
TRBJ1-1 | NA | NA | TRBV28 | TGTGCCAGCTTCTCGGCTGCGGGGGGGGACTCGGAAGCTTTCTTT | CASFSAAGGDSEAFF
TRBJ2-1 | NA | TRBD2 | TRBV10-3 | TGTGCCATCACCGGAACTAGCGGGAGTAGTGAGCAGTTCTTC | CAITGTSGSSEQFF
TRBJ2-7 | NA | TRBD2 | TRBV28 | TGTGCCAGCAGCACCCCCACCCCTGGGAGCGGGAGGTTGTACGAGCAGTACTTC | CASSTPTPGSGRLYEQYF
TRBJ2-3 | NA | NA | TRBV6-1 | TGTGCCAGCAGTGAAAGTCAGGATACGCAGTATTTT | CASSESQDTQYF
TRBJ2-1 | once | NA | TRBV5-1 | TGCGCCAGCAGCTTGGGAAGCGGGCCCACGGGGGAGCAGTTCTTC | CASSLGSGPTGEQFF
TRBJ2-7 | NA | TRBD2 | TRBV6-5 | TGTGCCAGCAGCCCGACGGGAGGGCCTCGTGAGCAGTACTTC | CASSPTGGPREQYF
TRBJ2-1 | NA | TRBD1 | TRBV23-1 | TGCGCCAGCAGTCAATCGTTCCGGGACAGGGTCCATGAGCAGTTCTTC | CASSQSFRDRVHEQFF
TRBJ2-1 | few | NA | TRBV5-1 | TGCGCCAGCAGAGCCGGGAGGGACAGCTCCTACAATGAGCAGTTCTTC | CASRAGRDSSYNEQFF
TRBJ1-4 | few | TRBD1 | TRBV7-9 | TGTGCCAGCGGAATAACAGGGGCGGGTGAAAAACTGTTTTTT | CASGITGAGEKLFF
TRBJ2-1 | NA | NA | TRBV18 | TGTGCCAGCTCACGCCTCTCGAGGGCGAGCTCCTACAATGAGCAGTTCTTC | CASSRLSRASSYNEQFF
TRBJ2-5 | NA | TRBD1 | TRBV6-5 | TGTGCCAGCAGTACCGGGACAGTTTTGGGGGAGACCCAGTACTTC | CASSTGTVLGETQYF
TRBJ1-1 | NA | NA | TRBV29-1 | TGCAGCGCTTTGGGTAACACTGAAGCTTTCTTT | CSALGNTEAFF
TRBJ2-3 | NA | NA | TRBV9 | TGTGCCAGCAGCGTATTCATCTGGGATACGCAGTATTTT | CASSVFIWDTQYF
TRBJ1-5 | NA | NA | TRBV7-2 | TGTGCCAGCAGCCCCTCTGGGGGTAATCAGCCCCAGCATTTT | CASSPSGGNQPQHF
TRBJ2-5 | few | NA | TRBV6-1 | TGTGCCAGCAATCGGGGAGAGACCCAGTACTTC | CASNRGETQYF
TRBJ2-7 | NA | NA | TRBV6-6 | TGTGCCAGCAGTGGGACCTTCTCCTACGAGCAGTACTTC | CASSGTFSYEQYF